This T cell receptor beta chain was sequenced in a study of T cell responses to AZD1222 COVID-19 vaccine. The sample holds a few counts of this clone. Its specificity is not known. Assay used: immunoSEQ multiplex PCR; TCRdb lists only in-frame clones, some missing. The sample records approximately 74,000 clones, roughly 85% being singletons. Overall study findings and caveats: After two AZD1222 doses, spike-specific TCR breadth and depth rose versus day 0. Distributed over spike, vaccine-associated CD4 TCRs predominated at 160-218 and 743-854.

The V gene's germline CDR1 is SGHRS and CDR2 YFSETQ. Trimming took 0 bases from V and 4 from J, leaving 11 bases between them. The CDR3 length is 15 residues. The genes are TRBV5-1 and TRBJ2-1; D gene unclear. This TCR was recovered from an adult in good health. Material: peripheral blood, obtained on day 0 of AZD1222 vaccination. In DNA, the CDR3 is TGCGCCAGCAGCTTGGCCCCTGGCGGATACAATGAGCAGTTCTTC. Protein product: CASSLAPGGYNEQFF.